This T cell receptor (beta chain) was sequenced for a study of OX40 agonist ivuxolimab in advanced cancers. Study-level background: Ivuxolimab was a fully human IgG2 agonistic monoclonal antibody targeting the costimulatory receptor OX40 (CD134). Intravenous ivuxolimab was administered to patients every 2 weeks at six dose levels: 0.01, 0.1, 0.3, 1.5, 3 and 10 mg/kg. Among the 52 dose-escalation patients, 19 had hepatocellular carcinoma, roughly 15 melanoma, 9 renal cell carcinoma and 9 head and neck cancer. The dose-escalation cohort was roughly 80% male with a mean age of about 54 years, ranging from roughly 20 to 80. Prior anti-PD-1, anti-PD-L1 or anti-CTLA-4 therapy was permitted, and less than 45% of dose-escalation patients had received checkpoint inhibitors. Partial responses occurred in three dose-escalation patients: two with cutaneous melanoma and one with hepatocellular carcinoma. The purpose of peripheral TCRbeta sequencing was to test whether ivuxolimab changed TCR sequence diversity and led to clonal T-cell expansion. The paper reports the monotherapy dose-escalation portion (N of about 50 patients) of the phase I ivuxolimab trial. General study outcomes and caveats: At doses from 0.1 to 3.0 mg/kg, clonal expansion was seen in both CD4+ and CD8+ blood T cells between baseline and week 6. Low levels of normalized T-cell clonal expansion were also seen in some patients who did not respond. The antigen specificity of the peripheral T cells that underwent clonal expansion was not determined. On average, CD8+ T cells showed more expanded clones than CD4+ T cells after ivuxolimab. Partial responders in the 0.1-3.0 mg/kg groups had among the lowest normalized peripheral clonal expansion, especially among CD8+ T cells.

For sequencing of the TCRbeta CDR3 region, genomic DNA was extracted from the sorted cells. The immunoSEQ Assay was used for sequencing of TCRbeta CDR3 regions. TCRdb took over this immuneACCESS table, retaining in-frame rearrangements with V and J assigned. Such tables are incomplete; in checked studies, under half of the missing clones stem from an unresolved V gene, and the remainder is unexplained. Here the sample has 50,000 or so clones; roughly nine tenths occur a single time. Jointly, the top ten make up 6.5% to 7.5% of the sample. Patients with a history of autoimmune disease or receiving systemic immunosuppression were excluded from the trial. Peripheral blood for TCR sequencing was collected from all dose cohorts at baseline, on cycle 4 day 1, and on cycle 7 day 1. Samples came from an open-label, multicenter, first-in-human phase I dose-escalation trial of ivuxolimab. Adults with locally advanced or metastatic melanoma, renal cell, hepatocellular, or head and neck squamous cell carcinoma were enrolled in the trial. Before TCR sequencing, CD4+ and CD8+ T cells were separately sorted from peripheral blood.

CDR1 SSHAT and CDR2 FNYEAQ were looked up in the germline V gene (reference sequence). Relative to germline, V is 5 bases shorter and J is 4 bases shorter, with 11 bases between their ends. Taken from cysteine to phenylalanine, the CDR3 has 13 residues. The retained sequence is limited to the CDR3, 39 bases, with the frame set at the first base. This clone was recorded once. Which antigen it targets is not known. Within one base of it there is no much larger clone, and no base qualities were kept. This clonotype was obtained from an adult with an advanced solid tumor such as melanoma, head and neck, liver or kidney cancer. The chain couples TRBV7-7 to TRBJ2-5; the D gene is unclear. Sequencing used CD4+ or CD8+ T cells sorted from blood, obtained in a trial of the OX40 agonist ivuxolimab. The CDR3 region reads CASSPVQAETQYF. At the DNA level, the sequence is TGTGCCAGCAGCCCCGTCCAAGCAGAGACCCAGTACTTC.